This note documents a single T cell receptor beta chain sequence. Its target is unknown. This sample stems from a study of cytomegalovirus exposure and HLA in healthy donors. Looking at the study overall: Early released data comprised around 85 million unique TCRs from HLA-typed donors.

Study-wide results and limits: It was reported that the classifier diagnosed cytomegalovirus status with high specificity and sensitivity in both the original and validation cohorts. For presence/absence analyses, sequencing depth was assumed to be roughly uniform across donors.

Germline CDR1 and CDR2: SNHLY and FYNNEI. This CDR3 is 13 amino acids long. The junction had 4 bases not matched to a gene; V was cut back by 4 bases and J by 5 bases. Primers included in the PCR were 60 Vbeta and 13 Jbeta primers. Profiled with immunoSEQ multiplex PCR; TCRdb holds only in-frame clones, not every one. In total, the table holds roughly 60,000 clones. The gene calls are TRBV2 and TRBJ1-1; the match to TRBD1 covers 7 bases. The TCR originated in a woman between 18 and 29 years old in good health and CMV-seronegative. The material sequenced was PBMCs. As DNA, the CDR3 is TGTGCCAGCAGTGGACAGGGCGGAACTGAAGCTTTCTTT. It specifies CASSGQGGTEAFF.